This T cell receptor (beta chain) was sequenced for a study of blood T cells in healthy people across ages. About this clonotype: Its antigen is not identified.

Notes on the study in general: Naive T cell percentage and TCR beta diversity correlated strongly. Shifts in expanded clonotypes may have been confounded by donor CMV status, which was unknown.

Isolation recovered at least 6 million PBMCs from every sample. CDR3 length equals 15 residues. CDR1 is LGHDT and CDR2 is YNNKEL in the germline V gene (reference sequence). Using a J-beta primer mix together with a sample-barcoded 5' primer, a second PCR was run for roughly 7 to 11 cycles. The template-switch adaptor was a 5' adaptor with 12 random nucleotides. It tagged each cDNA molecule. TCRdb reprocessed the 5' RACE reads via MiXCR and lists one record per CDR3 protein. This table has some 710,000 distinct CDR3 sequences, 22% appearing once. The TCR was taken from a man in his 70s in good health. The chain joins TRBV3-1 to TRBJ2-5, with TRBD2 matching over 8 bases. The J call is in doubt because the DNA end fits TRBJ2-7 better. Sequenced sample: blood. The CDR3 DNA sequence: TGTGCCAGCAGCCAAGCGTCCAGCGGGAGTAACGAGCAGTACGTC. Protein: CASSQASSGSNEQYV.